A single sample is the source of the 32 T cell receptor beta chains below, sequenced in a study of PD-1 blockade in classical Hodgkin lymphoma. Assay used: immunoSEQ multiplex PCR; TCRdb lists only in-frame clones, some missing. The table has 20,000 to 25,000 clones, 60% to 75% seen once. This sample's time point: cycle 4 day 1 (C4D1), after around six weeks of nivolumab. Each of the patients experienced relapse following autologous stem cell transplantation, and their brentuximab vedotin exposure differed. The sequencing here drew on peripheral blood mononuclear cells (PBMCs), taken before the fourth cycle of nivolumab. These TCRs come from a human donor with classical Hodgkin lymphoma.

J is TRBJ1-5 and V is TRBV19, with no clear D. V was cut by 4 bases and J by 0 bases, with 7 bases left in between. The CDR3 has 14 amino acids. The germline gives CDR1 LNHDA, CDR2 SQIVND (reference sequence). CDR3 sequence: CASSTKDSNQPQHF. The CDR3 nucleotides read TGTGCCAGTAGTACGAAAGATAGCAATCAGCCCCAGCATTTT. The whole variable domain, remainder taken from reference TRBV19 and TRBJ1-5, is DGGITQSPKYLFRKEGQNVTLSCEQNLNHDAMYWYRQDPGQGLRLIYYSQIVNDFQKGDIAEGYSVSREKKESFPLTVTSAQKNPTAFYLCASSTKDSNQPQHFGDGTRLSIL.

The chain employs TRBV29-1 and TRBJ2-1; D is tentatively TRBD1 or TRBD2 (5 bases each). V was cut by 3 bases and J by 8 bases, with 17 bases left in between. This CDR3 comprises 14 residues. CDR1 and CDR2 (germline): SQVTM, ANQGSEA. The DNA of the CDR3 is TGCAGCGTTGATGGGGGACCCCCTAGTTATGAGCAGTTCTTC. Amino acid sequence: CSVDGGPPSYEQFF.

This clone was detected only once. The CDR3 sequence: CASSRLGGAPYEQYF. The CDR3 region has the DNA TGTGCCAGCAGCCGCCTTGGGGGCGCCCCCTACGAGCAGTACTTC. V gene TRBV7-8 combines with J gene TRBJ2-7, with a possible D match to TRBD1 (6 bases). The CDR3 consists of 15 residues. Deletions cut 5 bases from V and 2 bases from J, with 16 bases between. Germline loops: CDR1 SGHVS, CDR2 FQNEAQ.

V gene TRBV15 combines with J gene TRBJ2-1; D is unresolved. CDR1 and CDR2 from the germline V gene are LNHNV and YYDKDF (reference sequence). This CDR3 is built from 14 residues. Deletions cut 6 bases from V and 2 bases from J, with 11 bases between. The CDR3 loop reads CATRAPGPYNEQFF. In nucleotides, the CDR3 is TGTGCCACCAGGGCCCCAGGCCCCTACAATGAGCAGTTCTTC.

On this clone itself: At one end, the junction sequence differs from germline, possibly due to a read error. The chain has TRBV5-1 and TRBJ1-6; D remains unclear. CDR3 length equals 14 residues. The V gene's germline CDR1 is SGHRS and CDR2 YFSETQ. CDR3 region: CASNSDGMNSPLHF. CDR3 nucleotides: TGTGCCAGCAACTCGGACGGTATGAATTCACCCCTCCACTTT.

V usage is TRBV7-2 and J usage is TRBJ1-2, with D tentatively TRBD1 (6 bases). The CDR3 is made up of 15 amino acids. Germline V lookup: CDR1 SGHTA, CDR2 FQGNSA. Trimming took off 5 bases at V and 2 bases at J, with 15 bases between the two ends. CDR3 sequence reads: CASSPQQGINYGYTF. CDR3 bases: TGTGCCAGCAGCCCTCAACAGGGTATCAACTATGGCTACACCTTC.

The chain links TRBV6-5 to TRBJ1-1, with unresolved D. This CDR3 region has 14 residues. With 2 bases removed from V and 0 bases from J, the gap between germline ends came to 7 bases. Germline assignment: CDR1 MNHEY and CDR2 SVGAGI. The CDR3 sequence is CASSYRNLNTEAFF. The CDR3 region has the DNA TGTGCCAGCAGTTACAGGAATTTGAACACTGAAGCTTTCTTT.

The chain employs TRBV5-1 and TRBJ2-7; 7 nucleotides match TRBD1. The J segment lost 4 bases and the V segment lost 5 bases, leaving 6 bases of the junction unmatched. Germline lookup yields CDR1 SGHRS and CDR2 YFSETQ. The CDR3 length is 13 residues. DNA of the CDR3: TGCGCCAGCAGTCCGGGACAGTCATACGAGCAGTACTTC. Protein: CASSPGQSYEQYF.

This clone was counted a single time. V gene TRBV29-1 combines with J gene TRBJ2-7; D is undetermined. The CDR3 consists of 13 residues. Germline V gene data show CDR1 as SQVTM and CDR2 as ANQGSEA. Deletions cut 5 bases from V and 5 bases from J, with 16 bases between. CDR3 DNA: TGCAGCGTTCATGCGCAAGTGGGGAACGAGCAGTACTTC. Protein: CSVHAQVGNEQYF.

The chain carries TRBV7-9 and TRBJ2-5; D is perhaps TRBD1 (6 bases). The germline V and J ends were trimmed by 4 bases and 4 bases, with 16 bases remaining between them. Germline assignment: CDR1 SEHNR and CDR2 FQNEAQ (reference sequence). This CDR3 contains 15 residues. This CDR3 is CASSSQGFVGETQYF. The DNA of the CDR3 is TGTGCCAGCAGCTCACAGGGATTTGTTGGAGAGACCCAGTACTTC.

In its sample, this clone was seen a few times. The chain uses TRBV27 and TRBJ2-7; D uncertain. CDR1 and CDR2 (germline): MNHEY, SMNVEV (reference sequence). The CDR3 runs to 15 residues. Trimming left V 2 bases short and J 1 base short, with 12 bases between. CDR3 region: CASSLSRAESYEQYF. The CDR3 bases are TGTGCCAGCAGTTTAAGTCGGGCAGAATCCTACGAGCAGTACTTC.

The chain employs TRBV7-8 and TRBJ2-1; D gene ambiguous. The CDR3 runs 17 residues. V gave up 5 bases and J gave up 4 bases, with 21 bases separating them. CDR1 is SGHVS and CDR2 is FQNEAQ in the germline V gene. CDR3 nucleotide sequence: TGTGCCAGCAGCCTAAGGTCCGCCCAGAATTATTACAATGAGCAGTTCTTC. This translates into CASSLRSAQNYYNEQFF.

The CDR3 DNA follows: TGTGCCAGCAGTTCAAACGGCATTACGGGCAATGAGCAGTTCTTC. It translates to CASSSNGITGNEQFF. This chain uses TRBV27 with TRBJ2-1; D is undetermined. V was cut by 4 bases and J by 6 bases, with 16 bases left in between. Germline lookup yields CDR1 MNHEY and CDR2 SMNVEV (reference sequence). The CDR3 has 15 residues.

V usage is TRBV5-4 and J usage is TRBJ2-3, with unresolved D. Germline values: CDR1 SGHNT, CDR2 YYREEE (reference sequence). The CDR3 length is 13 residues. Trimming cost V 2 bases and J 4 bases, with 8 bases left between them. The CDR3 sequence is CASSFRLSDTQYF. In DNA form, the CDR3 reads TGTGCCAGCAGCTTTCGGCTATCAGATACGCAGTATTTT. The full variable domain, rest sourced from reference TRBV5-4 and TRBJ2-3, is ETGVTQSPTHLIKTRGQQVTLRCSSQSGHNTVSWYQQALGQGPQFIFQYYREEENGRGNFPPRFSGLQFPNYSSELNVNALELDDSALYLCASSFRLSDTQYFGPGTRLTVL.

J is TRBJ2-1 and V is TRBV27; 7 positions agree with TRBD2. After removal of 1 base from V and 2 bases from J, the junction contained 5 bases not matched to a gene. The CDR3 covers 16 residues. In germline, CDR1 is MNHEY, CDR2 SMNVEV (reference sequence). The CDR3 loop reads CASSLFGGSAYNEQFF. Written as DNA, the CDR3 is TGTGCCAGCAGTTTATTCGGCGGGAGTGCCTACAATGAGCAGTTCTTC.

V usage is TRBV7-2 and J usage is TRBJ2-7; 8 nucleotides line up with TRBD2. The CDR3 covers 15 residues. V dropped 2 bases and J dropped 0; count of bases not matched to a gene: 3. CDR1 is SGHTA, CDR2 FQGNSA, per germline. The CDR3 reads CASSLTTSASYEQYF. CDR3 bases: TGTGCCAGCAGCTTAACGACTAGCGCCTCCTACGAGCAGTACTTC.

The DNA of the CDR3 is TGTGCCAGCAGCTTAGATGGGTACCGAGGAAACACCATATATTTT. Amino acid sequence: CASSLDGYRGNTIYF. The chain couples TRBV11-2 to TRBJ1-3; the D is unclear. This CDR3 has 15 amino acids. Looked up from germline, CDR1 is SGHAT and CDR2 is FQNNGV. The V and J ends lost 0 bases and 4 bases respectively, with 10 bases between them.

The CDR3 DNA is TGCGCCAGCAGTTATAGTGGAGAAGCTTTCTTT. Protein: CASSYSGEAFF. The rearrangement joins TRBV10-1 to TRBJ1-1; D ambiguous. V lost 5 bases and J lost 8, with 9 bases in between. The CDR3 is 11 amino acids. CDR1 is WNHNN and CDR2 is SYGVQD in the germline V gene (reference sequence).

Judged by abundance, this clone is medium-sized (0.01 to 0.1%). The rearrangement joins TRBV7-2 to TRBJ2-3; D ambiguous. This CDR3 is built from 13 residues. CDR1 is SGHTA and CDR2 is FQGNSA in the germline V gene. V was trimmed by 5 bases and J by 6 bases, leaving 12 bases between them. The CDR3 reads CASSPLASDTQYF. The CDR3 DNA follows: TGTGCCAGCAGCCCACTGGCTTCGGATACGCAGTATTTT.

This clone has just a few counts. The CDR3 here is CASSIGVWVEDSKDTQYF. CDR3 sequence (DNA): TGTGCCAGTAGTATAGGGGTGTGGGTAGAAGACTCTAAAGATACGCAGTATTTT. V and J are TRBV19 and TRBJ2-3; D unclear. CDR3 length equals 18 residues. The V end lost 1 base, the J end lost 5 bases, and 22 bases lay between the germline ends. Germline V gives CDR1 LNHDA, CDR2 SQIVND (reference sequence). Based on the CDR3 plus reference TRBV19 and TRBJ2-3, the full variable domain is DGGITQSPKYLFRKEGQNVTLSCEQNLNHDAMYWYRQDPGQGLRLIYYSQIVNDFQKGDIAEGYSVSREKKESFPLTVTSAQKNPTAFYLCASSIGVWVEDSKDTQYFGPGTRLTVL.

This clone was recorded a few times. The CDR3 reads CASSYGAGLAEAFF. DNA for the CDR3: TGTGCCAGCAGTTACGGGGCAGGGTTGGCTGAAGCTTTCTTT. The gene calls are TRBV6-5 and TRBJ1-1; D perhaps matches TRBD1 (5 bases). The CDR3 sequence is 14 residues long. From germline, CDR1 is MNHEY and CDR2 SVGAGI. The V end was cut by 2 bases, the J end by 6 bases, with 13 bases between.

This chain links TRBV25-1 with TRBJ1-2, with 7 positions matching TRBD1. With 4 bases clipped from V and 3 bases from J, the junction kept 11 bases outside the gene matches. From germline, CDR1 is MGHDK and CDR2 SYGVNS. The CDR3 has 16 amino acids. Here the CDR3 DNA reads TGTGCCAGCAGTGGACTCCGACAGGGAAAGGACTATGGCTACACCTTC. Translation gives CASSGLRQGKDYGYTF.

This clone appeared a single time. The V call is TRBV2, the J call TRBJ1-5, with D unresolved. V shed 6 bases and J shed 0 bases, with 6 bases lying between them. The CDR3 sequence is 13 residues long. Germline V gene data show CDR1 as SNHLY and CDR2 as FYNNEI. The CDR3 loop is CASSFYSNQPQHF. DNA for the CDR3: TGTGCCAGCAGCTTTTATAGCAATCAGCCCCAGCATTTT. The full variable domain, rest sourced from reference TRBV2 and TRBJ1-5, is EPEVTQTPSHQVTQMGQEVILRCVPISNHLYFYWYRQILGQKVEFLVSFYNNEISEKSEIFDDQFSVERPDGSNFTLKIRSTKLEDSAMYFCASSFYSNQPQHFGDGTRLSIL.

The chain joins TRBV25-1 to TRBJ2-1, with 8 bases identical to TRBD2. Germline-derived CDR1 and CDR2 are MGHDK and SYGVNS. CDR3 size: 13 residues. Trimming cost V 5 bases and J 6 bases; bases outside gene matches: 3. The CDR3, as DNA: TGTGCCAGCAGTCTAGCGGGTATCAATGAGCAGTTCTTC. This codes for CASSLAGINEQFF.

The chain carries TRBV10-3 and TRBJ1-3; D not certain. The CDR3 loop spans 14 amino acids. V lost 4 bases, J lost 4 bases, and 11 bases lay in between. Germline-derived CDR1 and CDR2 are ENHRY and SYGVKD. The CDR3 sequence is CAISAPRQGNTIYF. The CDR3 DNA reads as TGTGCCATCAGTGCTCCGAGACAAGGAAACACCATATATTTT.

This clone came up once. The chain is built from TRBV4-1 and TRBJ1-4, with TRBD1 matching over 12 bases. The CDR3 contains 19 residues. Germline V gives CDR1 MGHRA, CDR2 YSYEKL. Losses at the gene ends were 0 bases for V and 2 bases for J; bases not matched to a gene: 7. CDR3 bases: TGCGCCAGCAGCCAAGACCGGGCAGGGACAGGGGGCACTAATGAAAAACTGTTTTTT. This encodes CASSQDRAGTGGTNEKLFF.

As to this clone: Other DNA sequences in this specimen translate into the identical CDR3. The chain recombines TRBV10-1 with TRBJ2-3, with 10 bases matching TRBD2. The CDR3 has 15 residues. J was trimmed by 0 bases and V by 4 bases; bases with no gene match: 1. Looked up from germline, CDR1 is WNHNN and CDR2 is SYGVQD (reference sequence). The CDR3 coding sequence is TGCGCCAGCAGTGGGACTAGCGGTAGCACAGATACGCAGTATTTT. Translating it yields CASSGTSGSTDTQYF.

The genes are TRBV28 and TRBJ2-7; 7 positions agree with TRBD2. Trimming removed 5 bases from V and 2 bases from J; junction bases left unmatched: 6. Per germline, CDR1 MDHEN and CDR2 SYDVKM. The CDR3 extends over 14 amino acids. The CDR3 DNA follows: TGTGCCAGCAGTCCTCTAGCGGAACCCTACGAGCAGTACTTC. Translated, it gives CASSPLAEPYEQYF.

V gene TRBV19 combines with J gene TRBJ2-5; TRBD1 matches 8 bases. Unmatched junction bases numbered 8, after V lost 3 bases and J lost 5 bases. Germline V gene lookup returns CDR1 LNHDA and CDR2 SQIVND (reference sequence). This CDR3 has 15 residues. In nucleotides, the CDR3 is TGTGCCAGTAGTATCCGGCCAGGGGGCTGGGAGACCCAGTACTTC. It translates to CASSIRPGGWETQYF.

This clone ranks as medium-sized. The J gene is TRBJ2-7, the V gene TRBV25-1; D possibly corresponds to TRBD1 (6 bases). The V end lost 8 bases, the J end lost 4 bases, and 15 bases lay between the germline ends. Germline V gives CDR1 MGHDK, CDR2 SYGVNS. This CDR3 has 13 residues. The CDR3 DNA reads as TGTGCCAGCCGGACAGACAGCGAATACGAGCAGTACTTC. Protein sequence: CASRTDSEYEQYF.

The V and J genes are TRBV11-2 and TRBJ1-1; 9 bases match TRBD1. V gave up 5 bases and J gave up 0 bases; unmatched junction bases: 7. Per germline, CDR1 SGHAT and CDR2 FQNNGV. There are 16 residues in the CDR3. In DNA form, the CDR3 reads TGTGCCAGCAGCACCGGGACAGGGACTATGAACACTGAAGCTTTCTTT. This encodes CASSTGTGTMNTEAFF.

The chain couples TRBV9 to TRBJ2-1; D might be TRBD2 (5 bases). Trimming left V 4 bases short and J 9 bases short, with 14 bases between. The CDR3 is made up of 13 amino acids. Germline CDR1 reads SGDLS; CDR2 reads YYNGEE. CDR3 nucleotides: TGTGCCAGCAGCCCTAGCCGGGTAGCTGAGCAGTTCTTC. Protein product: CASSPSRVAEQFF.